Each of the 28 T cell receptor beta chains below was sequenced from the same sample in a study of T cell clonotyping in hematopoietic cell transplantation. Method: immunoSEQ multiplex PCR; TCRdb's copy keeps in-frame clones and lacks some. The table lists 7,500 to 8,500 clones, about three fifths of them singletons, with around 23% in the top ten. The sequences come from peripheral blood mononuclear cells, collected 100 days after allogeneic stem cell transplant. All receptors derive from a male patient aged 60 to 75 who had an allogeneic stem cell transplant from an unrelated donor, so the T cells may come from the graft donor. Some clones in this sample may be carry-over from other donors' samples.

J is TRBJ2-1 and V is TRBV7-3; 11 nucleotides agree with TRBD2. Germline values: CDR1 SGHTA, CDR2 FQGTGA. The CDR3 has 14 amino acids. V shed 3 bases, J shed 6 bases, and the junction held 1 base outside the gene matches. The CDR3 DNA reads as TGTGCCAGCAGCTTTAGCGGGGGGGCCAATGAGCAGTTCTTC. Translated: CASSFSGGANEQFF.

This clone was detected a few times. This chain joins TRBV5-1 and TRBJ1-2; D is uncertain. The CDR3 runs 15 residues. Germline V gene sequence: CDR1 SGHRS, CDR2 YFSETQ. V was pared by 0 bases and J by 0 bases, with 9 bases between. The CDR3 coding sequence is TGCGCCAGCAGCTTGGAATATCGTTCTAACTATGGCTACACCTTC. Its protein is CASSLEYRSNYGYTF.

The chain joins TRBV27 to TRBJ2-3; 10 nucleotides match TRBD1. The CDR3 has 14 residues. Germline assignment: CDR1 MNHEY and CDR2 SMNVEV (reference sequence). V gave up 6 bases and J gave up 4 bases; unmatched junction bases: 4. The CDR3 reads CASRDRGGADTQYF. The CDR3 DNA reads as TGTGCCAGCAGGGACAGGGGGGGCGCAGATACGCAGTATTTT.

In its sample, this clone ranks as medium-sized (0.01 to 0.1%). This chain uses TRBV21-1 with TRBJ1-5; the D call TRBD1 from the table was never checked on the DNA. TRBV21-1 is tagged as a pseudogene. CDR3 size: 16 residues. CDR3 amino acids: CASSRRGTDRDQPQHF. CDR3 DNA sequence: TGTGCCAGCAGCAGAAGAGGGACAGACCGAGATCAGCCCCAGCATTTT.

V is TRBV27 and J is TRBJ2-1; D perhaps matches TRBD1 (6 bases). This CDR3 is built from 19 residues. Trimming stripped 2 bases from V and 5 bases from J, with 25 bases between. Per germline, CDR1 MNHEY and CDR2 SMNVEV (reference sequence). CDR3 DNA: TGTGCCAGCAGTTTACGGGCTAGGGACAATCAAGGTCGGAACAATGAGCAGTTCTTC. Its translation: CASSLRARDNQGRNNEQFF.

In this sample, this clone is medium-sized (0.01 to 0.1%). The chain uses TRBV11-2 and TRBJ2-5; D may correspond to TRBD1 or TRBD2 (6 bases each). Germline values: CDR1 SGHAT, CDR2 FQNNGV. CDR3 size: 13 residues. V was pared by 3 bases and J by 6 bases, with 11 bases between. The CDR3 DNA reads TGTGCCAGCAGCTTGGGGGGCCTACAGACCCAGTACTTC. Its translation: CASSLGGLQTQYF.

The CDR3 sequence is CASSESRGSASYGYTF. In DNA, the CDR3 is TGTGCCAGCAGTGAATCGAGGGGGTCCGCCTCCTATGGCTACACCTTC. The genes are TRBV25-1 and TRBJ1-2; a possible D gene is TRBD1 (6 bases). Trimming shortened V by 1 base and J by 4 bases, and 16 bases separated the two germline ends. The germline V gene encodes CDR1 MGHDK and CDR2 SYGVNS. This CDR3 is built from 16 residues.

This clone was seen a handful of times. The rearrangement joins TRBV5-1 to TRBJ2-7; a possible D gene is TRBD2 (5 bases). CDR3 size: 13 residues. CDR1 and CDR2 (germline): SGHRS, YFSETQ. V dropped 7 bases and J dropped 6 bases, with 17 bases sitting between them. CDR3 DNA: TGCGCCAGCTGGGGAGAGGAGCGAATCGAGCAGTACTTC. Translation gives CASWGEERIEQYF.

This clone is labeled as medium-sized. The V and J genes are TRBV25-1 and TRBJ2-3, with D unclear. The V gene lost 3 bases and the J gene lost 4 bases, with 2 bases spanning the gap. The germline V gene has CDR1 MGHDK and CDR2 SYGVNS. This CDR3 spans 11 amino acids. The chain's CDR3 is CASSDSDTQYF. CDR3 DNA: TGTGCCAGCAGTGATTCAGATACGCAGTATTTT.

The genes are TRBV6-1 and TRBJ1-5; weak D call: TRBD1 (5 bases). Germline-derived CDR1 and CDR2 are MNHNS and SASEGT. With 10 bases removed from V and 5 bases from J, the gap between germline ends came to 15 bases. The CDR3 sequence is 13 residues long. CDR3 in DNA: TGTGCCACCGTGGGGGTGAGTGATCAGCCCCAGCATTTT. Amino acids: CATVGVSDQPQHF.

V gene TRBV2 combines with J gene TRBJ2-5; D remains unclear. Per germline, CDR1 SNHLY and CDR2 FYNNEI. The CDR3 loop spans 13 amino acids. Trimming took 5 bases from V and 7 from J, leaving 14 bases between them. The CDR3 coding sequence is TGTGCCAGCAGTTTGGACGAGGCTGGGACCCAGTACTTC. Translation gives CASSLDEAGTQYF. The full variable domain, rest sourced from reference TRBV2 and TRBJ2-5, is EPEVTQTPSHQVTQMGQEVILRCVPISNHLYFYWYRQILGQKVEFLVSFYNNEISEKSEIFDDQFSVERPDGSNFTLKIRSTKLEDSAMYFCASSLDEAGTQYFGPGTRLLVL.

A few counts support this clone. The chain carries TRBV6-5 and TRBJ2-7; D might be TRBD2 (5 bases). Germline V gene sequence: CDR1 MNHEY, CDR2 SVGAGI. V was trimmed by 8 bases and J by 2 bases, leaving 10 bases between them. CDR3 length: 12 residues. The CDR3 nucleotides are TGTGCCAGCCGTGGAGGAACCTACGAGCAGTACTTC. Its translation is CASRGGTYEQYF.

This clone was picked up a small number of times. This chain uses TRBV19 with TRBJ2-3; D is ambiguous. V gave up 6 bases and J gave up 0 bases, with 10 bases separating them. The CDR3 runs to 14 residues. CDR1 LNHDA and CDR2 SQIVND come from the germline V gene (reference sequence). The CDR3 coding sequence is TGTGCCAGTAGCTATCCAGCTAGCACAGATACGCAGTATTTT. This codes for CASSYPASTDTQYF.

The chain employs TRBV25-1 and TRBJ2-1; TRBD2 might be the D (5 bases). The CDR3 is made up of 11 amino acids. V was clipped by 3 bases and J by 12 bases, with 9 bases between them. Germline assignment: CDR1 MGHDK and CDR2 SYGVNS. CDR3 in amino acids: CASSEAGGQFF. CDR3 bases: TGTGCCAGCAGTGAGGCAGGAGGGCAGTTCTTC.

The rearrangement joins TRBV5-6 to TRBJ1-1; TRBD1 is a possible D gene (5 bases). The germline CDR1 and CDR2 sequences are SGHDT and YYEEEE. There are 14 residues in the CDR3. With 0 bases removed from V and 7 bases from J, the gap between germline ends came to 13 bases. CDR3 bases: TGTGCCAGCAGCTTGGCCCGCCAGGGAGTTGAAGCTTTCTTT. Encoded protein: CASSLARQGVEAFF.

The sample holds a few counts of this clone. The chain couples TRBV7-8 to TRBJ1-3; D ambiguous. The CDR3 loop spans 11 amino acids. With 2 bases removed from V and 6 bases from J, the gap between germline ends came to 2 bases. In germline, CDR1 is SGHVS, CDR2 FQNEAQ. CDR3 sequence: CASSLTNTIYF. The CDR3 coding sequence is TGTGCCAGCAGCTTAACAAACACCATATATTTT.

CDR3 residues: CASSQSEGAYNEQFF. The CDR3 DNA reads as TGCGCCAGCAGTCAATCGGAGGGGGCCTACAATGAGCAGTTCTTC. The gene calls are TRBV23-1 and TRBJ2-1; D is tentatively TRBD1 or TRBD2 (6 bases each). TRBV23-1 is flagged as an ORF with uncertain function. With 0 bases removed from V and 2 bases from J, the gap between germline ends came to 8 bases. This CDR3 has 15 residues.

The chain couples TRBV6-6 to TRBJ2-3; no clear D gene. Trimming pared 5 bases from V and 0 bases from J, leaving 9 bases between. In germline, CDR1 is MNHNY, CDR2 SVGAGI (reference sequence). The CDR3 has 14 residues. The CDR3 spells CASSGTASTDTQYF. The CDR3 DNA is TGTGCCAGCAGTGGCACTGCTAGCACAGATACGCAGTATTTT.

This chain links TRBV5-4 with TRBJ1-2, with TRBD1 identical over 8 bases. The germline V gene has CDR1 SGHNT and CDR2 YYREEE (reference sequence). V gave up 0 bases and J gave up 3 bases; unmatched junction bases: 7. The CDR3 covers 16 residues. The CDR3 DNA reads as TGTGCCAGCAGCTTGGGACAGGGGTATCTTGACTATGGCTACACCTTC. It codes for CASSLGQGYLDYGYTF.

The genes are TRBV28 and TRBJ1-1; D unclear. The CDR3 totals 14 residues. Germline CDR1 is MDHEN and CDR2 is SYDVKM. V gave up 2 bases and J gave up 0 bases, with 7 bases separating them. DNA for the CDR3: TGTGCCAGCAGTTTAGGACGAATGAACACTGAAGCTTTCTTT. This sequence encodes CASSLGRMNTEAFF. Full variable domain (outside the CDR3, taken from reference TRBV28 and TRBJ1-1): DVKVTQSSRYLVKRTGEKVFLECVQDMDHENMFWYRQDPGLGLRLIYFSYDVKMKEKGDIPEGYSVSREKKERFSLILESASTNQTSMYLCASSLGRMNTEAFFGQGTRLTVV.

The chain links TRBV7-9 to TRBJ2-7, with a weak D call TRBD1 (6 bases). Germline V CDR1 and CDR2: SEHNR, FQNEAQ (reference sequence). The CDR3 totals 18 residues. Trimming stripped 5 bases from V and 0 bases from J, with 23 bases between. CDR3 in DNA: TGTGCCAGCAGCCCCCCGATGGGGACAAAACTAAGCTCCTACGAGCAGTACTTC. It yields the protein CASSPPMGTKLSSYEQYF.

The CDR3 coding sequence is TGTGCCAGCTCCATCGGGCGTCAGGGGTGGGCTTTCTTT. Encoded protein: CASSIGRQGWAFF. V gene TRBV6-5 combines with J gene TRBJ1-1, with a possible D match to TRBD1 (6 bases). Germline CDR1 and CDR2: MNHEY and SVGAGI. CDR3 length: 13 amino acids. Trimming took 8 bases from V and 11 from J, leaving 21 bases between them.

The CDR3 here is CATWGSFSGNTIYF. The DNA for the CDR3 is TGTGCCACATGGGGGTCCTTCTCTGGAAACACCATATATTTT. V is TRBV28 and J is TRBJ1-3; weak D call: TRBD1 (5 bases). Per the germline V gene, CDR1 is MDHEN and CDR2 is SYDVKM. V lost 10 bases and J lost 0, with 13 bases in between. The length of the CDR3 is 14 residues. The whole variable domain, filled in from reference TRBV28 and TRBJ1-3, reads DVKVTQSSRYLVKRTGEKVFLECVQDMDHENMFWYRQDPGLGLRLIYFSYDVKMKEKGDIPEGYSVSREKKERFSLILESASTNQTSMYLCATWGSFSGNTIYFGEGSWLTVV.

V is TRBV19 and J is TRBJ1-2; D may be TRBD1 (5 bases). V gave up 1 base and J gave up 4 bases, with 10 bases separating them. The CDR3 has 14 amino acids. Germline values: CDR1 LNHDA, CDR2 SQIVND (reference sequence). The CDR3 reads CASSIGQGSYGYTF. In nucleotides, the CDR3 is TGTGCCAGTAGTATAGGCCAGGGATCCTATGGCTACACCTTC.

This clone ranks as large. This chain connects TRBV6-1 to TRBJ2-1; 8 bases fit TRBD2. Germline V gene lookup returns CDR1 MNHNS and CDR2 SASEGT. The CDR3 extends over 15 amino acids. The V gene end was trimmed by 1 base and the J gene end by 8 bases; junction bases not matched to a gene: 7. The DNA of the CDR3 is TGTGCCAGCAGTGAAGTGACGGGGGGGCAGGATGAGCAGTTCTTC. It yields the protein CASSEVTGGQDEQFF.

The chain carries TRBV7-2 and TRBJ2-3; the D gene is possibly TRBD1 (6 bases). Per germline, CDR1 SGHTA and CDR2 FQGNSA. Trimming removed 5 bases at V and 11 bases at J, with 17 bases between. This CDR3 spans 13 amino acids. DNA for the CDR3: TGTGCCAGCAGCGGGCAGGGGTTGGTCTTGCAGTATTTT. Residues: CASSGQGLVLQYF.

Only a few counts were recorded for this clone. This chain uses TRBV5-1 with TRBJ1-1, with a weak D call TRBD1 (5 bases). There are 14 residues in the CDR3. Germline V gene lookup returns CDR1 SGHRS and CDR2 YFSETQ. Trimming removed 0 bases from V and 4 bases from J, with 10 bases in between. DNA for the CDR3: TGCGCCAGCAGCTTGGCTTTTCAGGGCACTGAAGCTTTCTTT. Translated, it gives CASSLAFQGTEAFF.

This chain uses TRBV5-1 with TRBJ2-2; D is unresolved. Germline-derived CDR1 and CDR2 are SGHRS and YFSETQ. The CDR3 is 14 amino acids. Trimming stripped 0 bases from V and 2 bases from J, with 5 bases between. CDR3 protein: CASSLGVNTGELFF. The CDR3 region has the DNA TGCGCCAGCAGCTTGGGGGTTAACACCGGGGAGCTGTTTTTT.